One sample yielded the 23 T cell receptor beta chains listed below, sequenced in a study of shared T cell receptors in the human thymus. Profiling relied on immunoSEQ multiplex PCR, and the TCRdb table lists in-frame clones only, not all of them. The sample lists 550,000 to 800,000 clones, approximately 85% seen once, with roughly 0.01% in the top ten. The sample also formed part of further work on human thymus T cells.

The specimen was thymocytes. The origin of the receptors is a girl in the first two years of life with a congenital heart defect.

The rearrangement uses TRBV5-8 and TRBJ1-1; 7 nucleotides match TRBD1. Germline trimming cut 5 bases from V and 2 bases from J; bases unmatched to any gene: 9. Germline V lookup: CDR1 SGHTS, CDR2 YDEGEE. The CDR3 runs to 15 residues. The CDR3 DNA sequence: TGTGCCAGCAGATACACAGGGGACAGAAACACTGAAGCTTTCTTT. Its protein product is CASRYTGDRNTEAFF.

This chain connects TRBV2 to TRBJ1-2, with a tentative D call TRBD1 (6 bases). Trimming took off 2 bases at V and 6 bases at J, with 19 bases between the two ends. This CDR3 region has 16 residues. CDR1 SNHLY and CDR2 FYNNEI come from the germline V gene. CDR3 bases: TGTGCCAGCAGTGAATACGTTTACGGGGGGGCGCATGGCTACACCTTC. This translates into CASSEYVYGGAHGYTF. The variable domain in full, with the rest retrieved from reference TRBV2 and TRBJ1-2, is EPEVTQTPSHQVTQMGQEVILRCVPISNHLYFYWYRQILGQKVEFLVSFYNNEISEKSEIFDDQFSVERPDGSNFTLKIRSTKLEDSAMYFCASSEYVYGGAHGYTFGSGTRLTVV.

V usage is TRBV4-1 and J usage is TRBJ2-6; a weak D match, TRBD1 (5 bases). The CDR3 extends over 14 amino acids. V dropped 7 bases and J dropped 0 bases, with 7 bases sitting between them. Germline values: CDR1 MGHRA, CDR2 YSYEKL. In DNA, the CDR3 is TGCGCCAGCAAGGGGTCCTCTGGGGCCAACGTCCTGACTTTC. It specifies CASKGSSGANVLTF.

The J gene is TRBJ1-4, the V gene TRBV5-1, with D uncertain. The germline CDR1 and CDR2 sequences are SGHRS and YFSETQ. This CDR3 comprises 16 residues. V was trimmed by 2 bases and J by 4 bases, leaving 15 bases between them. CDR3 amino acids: CASSFGVRHLNEKLFF. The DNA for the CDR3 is TGCGCCAGCAGCTTTGGTGTGCGACACCTTAATGAAAAACTGTTTTTT.

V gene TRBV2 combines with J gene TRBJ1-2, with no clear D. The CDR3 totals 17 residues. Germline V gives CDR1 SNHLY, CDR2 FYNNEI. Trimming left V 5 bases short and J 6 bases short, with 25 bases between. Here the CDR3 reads CASSPGHTTSPHDGYTF. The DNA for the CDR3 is TGTGCCAGCAGTCCGGGCCACACTACTAGTCCCCACGATGGCTACACCTTC.

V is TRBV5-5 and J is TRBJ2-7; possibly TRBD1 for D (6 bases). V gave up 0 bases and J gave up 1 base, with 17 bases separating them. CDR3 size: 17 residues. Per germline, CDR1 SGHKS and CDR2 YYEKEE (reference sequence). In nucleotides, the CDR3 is TGTGCCAGCAGCTTGGGACAGGAGGACTCAGTTTCCTACGAGCAGTACTTC. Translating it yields CASSLGQEDSVSYEQYF.

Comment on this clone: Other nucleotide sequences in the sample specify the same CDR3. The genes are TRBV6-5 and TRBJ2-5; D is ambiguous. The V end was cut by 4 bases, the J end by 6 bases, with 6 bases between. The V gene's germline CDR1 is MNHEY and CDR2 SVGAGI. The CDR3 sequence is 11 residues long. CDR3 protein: CASSSRKTQYF. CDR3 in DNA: TGTGCCAGCAGTTCCAGAAAGACCCAGTACTTC.

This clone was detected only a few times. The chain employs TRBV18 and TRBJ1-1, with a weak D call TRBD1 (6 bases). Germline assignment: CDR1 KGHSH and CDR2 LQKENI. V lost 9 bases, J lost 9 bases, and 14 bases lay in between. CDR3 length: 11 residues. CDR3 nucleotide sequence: TGTGCCAGTTATACAGGGCGCCAAGCTTTCTTT. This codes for CASYTGRQAFF.

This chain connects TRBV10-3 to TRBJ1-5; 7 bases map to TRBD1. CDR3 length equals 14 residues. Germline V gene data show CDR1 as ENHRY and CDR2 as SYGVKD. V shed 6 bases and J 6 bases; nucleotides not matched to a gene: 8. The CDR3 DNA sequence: TGTGCCATCAGCGATGACAGGGTCGGTCAGCCCCAGCATTTT. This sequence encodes CAISDDRVGQPQHF.

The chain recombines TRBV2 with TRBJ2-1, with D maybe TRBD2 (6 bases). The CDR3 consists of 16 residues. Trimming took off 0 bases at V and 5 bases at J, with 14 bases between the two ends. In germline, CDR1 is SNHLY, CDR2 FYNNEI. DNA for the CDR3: TGTGCCAGCAGTGAAGCGGCGGAGGGGCTGAACAATGAGCAGTTCTTC. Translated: CASSEAAEGLNNEQFF.

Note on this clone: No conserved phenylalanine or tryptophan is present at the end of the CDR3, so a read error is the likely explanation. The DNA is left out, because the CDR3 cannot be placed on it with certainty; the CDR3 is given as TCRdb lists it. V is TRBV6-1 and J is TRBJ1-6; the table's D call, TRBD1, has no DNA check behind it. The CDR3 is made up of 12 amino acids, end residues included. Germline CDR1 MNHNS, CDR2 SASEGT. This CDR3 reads CASLRVGQGPLT.

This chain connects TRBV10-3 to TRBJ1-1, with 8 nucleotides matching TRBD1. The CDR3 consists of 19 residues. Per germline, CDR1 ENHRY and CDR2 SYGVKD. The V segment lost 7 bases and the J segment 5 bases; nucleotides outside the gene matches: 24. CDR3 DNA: TGTGCCATCACCGAAGGGCAGGAGACAGGGGTTTTCCAAAAGACTGAAGCTTTCTTT. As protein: CAITEGQETGVFQKTEAFF.

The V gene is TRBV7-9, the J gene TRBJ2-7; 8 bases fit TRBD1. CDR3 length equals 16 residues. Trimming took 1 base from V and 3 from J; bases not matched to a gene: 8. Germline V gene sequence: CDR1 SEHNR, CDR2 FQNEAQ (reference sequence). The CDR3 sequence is CASSLGRDRKIYEQYF. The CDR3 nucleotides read TGTGCCAGCAGCTTAGGGAGGGACAGGAAAATCTACGAGCAGTACTTC.

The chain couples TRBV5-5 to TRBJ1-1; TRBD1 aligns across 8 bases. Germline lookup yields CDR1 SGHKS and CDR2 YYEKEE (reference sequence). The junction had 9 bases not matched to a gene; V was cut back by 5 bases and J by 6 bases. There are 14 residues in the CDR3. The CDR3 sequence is CASRYRDRIAEAFF. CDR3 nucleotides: TGTGCCAGCAGATACCGGGACAGGATTGCTGAAGCTTTCTTT.

For the CDR3, the DNA is TGTGCCAGCAGTTCCGACAGGGGGGACACTGAAGCTTTCTTT. It is translated as CASSSDRGDTEAFF. The V gene is TRBV2, the J gene TRBJ1-1; TRBD1 agrees at 9 bases. The germline V gene has CDR1 SNHLY and CDR2 FYNNEI. The CDR3 has 14 amino acids. Trimming cost V 5 bases and J 3 bases; bases outside gene matches: 4.

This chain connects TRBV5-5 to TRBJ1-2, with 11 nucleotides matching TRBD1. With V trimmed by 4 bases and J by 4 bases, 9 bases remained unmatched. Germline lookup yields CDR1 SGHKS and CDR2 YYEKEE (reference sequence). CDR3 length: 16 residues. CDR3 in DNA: TGTGCCAGCAGCGGGTCCCGGGACAGGGGGACCTATGGCTACACCTTC. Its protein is CASSGSRDRGTYGYTF.

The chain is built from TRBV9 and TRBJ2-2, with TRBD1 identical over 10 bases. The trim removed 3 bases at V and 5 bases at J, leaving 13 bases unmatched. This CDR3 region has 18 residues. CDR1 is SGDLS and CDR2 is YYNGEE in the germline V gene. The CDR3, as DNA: TGTGCCAGCAGCGCTTCTCAAAAAAGACAGGGGGCGACCGGGGAGCTGTTTTTT. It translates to CASSASQKRQGATGELFF.

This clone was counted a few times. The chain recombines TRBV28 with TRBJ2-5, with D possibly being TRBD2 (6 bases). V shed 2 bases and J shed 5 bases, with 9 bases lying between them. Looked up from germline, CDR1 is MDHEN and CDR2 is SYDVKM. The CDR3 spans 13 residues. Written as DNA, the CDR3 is TGTGCCAGCAGTTTAGATGGGGGGGAGACCCAGTACTTC. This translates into CASSLDGGETQYF.

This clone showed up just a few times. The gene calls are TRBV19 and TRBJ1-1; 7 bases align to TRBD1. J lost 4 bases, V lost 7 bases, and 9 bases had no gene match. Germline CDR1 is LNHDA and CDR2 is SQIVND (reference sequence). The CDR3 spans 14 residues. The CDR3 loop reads CASTFTGEATEAFF. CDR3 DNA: TGTGCCAGTACCTTTACAGGGGAGGCCACTGAAGCTTTCTTT.

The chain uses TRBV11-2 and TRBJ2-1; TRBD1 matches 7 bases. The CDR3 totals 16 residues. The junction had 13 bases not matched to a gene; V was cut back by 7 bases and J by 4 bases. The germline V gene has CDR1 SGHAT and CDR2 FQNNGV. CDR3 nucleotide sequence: TGTGCCAGCACCATCGTGACAGGGTCGGGGTACAATGAGCAGTTCTTC. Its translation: CASTIVTGSGYNEQFF.

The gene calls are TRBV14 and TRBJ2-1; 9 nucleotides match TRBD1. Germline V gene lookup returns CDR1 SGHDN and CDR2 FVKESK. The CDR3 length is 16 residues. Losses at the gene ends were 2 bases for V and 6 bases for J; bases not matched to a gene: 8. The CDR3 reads CASSQPGQGRGNEQFF. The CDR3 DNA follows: TGTGCCAGCAGCCAACCGGGACAGGGTCGGGGCAATGAGCAGTTCTTC.

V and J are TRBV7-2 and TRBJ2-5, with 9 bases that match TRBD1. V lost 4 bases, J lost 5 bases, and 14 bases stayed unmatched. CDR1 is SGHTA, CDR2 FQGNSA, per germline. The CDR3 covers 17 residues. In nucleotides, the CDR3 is TGTGCCAGCAGCTCGATACCGTACTACGGACAGGGGGAGACCCAGTACTTC. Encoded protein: CASSSIPYYGQGETQYF.

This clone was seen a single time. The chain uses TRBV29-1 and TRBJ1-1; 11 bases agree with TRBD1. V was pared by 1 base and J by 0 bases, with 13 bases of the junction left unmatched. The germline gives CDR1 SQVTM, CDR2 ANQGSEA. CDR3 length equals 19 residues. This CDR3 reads CSVEVFPRGQGAMNTEAFF. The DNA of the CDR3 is TGCAGCGTTGAAGTCTTCCCCCGCGGACAGGGGGCGATGAACACTGAAGCTTTCTTT. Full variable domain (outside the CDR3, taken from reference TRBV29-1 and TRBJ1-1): SAVISQKPSRDICQRGTSLTIQCQVDSQVTMMFWYRQQPGQSLTLIATANQGSEATYESGFVIDKFPISRPNLTFSTLTVSNMSPEDSSIYLCSVEVFPRGQGAMNTEAFFGQGTRLTVV.